These T cell receptor beta chains were read from a single sample in a study of OX40 agonist ivuxolimab in advanced cancers. Produced via immunoSEQ multiplex PCR; TCRdb's table is partial and in-frame only. The sample yields more than 20,000 clones, 70% to 80% seen once. The source was CD4+ or CD8+ T cells sorted from blood, collected in a trial of the OX40 agonist ivuxolimab. All receptors derive from an adult with an advanced solid tumor such as melanoma, head and neck, liver or kidney cancer. Both conserved end residues are part of each CDR3. D genes are given only for firm matches. Clone size, where shown, is once, few, many, or a class for clones that have expanded.

V gene: TRBV6-5; CDR3 length: 15; clone size: -; D gene: TRBD2; J gene: TRBJ2-1; CDR3 DNA: TGTGCCAGCACCCCGACCGGGACTAGCACCCATGAGCAGTTCTTC; CDR3 protein: CASTPTGTSTHEQFF
V gene: TRBV7-8; CDR3 length: 19; clone size: -; D gene: TRBD2; J gene: TRBJ2-1; CDR3 DNA: TGTGCCAGCAGCTTAGTGGGTGAGACTAGCGGGAGTGGGTACAATGAGCAGTTCTTC; CDR3 protein: CASSLVGETSGSGYNEQFF
V gene: TRBV7-2; CDR3 length: 15; clone size: -; D gene: TRBD2; J gene: TRBJ2-1; CDR3 DNA: TGTGCCAGCAGCTTGTTAGCGGGATCCTACAATGAGCAGTTCTTC; CDR3 protein: CASSLLAGSYNEQFF
V gene: TRBV9; CDR3 length: 13; clone size: -; D gene: TRBD1; J gene: TRBJ1-1; CDR3 DNA: TGTGCCAGCAGCACAGGACAGGGTGCTGAAGCTTTCTTT; CDR3 protein: CASSTGQGAEAFF
V gene: TRBV29-1; CDR3 length: 14; clone size: -; D gene: -; J gene: TRBJ2-6; CDR3 DNA: TGCAGCGTTGTCCTTCACTCAGGGGCCAACGTCCTGACTTTC; CDR3 protein: CSVVLHSGANVLTF
V gene: TRBV7-9; CDR3 length: 14; clone size: -; D gene: -; J gene: TRBJ1-5; CDR3 DNA: TGTGCCAGCAGCTTAGTCGGGAGCAATCAGCCCCAGCATTTT; CDR3 protein: CASSLVGSNQPQHF
V gene: TRBV7-9; CDR3 length: 14; clone size: -; D gene: -; J gene: TRBJ1-1; CDR3 DNA: TGTGCCAGCAGCTTAGTCTTAGAGGGCACTGAAGCTTTCTTT; CDR3 protein: CASSLVLEGTEAFF
V gene: TRBV11-2; CDR3 length: 14; clone size: -; D gene: -; J gene: TRBJ2-3; CDR3 DNA: TGTGCCAGCAGCTTACATCTGAAACCAGATACGCAGTATTTT; CDR3 protein: CASSLHLKPDTQYF
V gene: TRBV7-9; CDR3 length: 15; clone size: -; D gene: -; J gene: TRBJ1-6; CDR3 DNA: TGTGCCAGCAGCTCCAACCGGGACGGTAATTCACCCCTCCACTTT; CDR3 protein: CASSSNRDGNSPLHF
V gene: TRBV19; CDR3 length: 15; clone size: -; D gene: -; J gene: TRBJ1-5; CDR3 DNA: TGTGCCAGTAGTACCGAGGGGAGATCACGGCAGCCCCAGCATTTT; CDR3 protein: CASSTEGRSRQPQHF
V gene: TRBV6-9; CDR3 length: 11; clone size: -; D gene: -; J gene: TRBJ2-1; CDR3 DNA: TGTGCCAGCAGTCACGGGCTTGAGCAGTTCTTC; CDR3 protein: CASSHGLEQFF
V gene: TRBV2; CDR3 length: 15; clone size: -; D gene: TRBD1; J gene: TRBJ1-4; CDR3 DNA: TGTGCCAGCAGTGAGACAGGGGTGACTAATGAAAAACTGTTTTTT; CDR3 protein: CASSETGVTNEKLFF
V gene: TRBV6-1; CDR3 length: 15; clone size: -; D gene: -; J gene: TRBJ2-6; CDR3 DNA: TGTGCCAGCAGTGGAGGTAGCTCTGGGGCCAACGTCCTGACTTTC; CDR3 protein: CASSGGSSGANVLTF
V gene: TRBV14; CDR3 length: 16; clone size: once; D gene: -; J gene: TRBJ1-1; CDR3 DNA: TGTGCCAGCAGCCAAGGGGCGAGGGCATCGAACACTGAAGCTTTCTTT; CDR3 protein: CASSQGARASNTEAFF
V gene: TRBV6-5; CDR3 length: 14; clone size: -; D gene: TRBD2; J gene: TRBJ2-7; CDR3 DNA: TGTGCCAGCAGGGGGACTAGCGGGAGCCACGAGCAGTACTTC; CDR3 protein: CASRGTSGSHEQYF
V gene: TRBV7-8; CDR3 length: 16; clone size: -; D gene: -; J gene: TRBJ2-1; CDR3 DNA: TGTGCCAGCAGCTTAGTGGGGCTAGCCACCTACAATGAGCAGTTCTTC; CDR3 protein: CASSLVGLATYNEQFF
V gene: TRBV4-1; CDR3 length: 14; clone size: -; D gene: TRBD2; J gene: TRBJ2-7; CDR3 DNA: TGCGCCAGCAGCTCGGCTAGCGGGACCTACGAGCAGTACTTC; CDR3 protein: CASSSASGTYEQYF
V gene: TRBV6-4; CDR3 length: 15; clone size: -; D gene: TRBD2; J gene: TRBJ2-7; CDR3 DNA: TGTGCCAGCAGTGAAGAGGCTAGCGGGTCGTACGAGCAGTACTTC; CDR3 protein: CASSEEASGSYEQYF
V gene: TRBV4-1; CDR3 length: 13; clone size: -; D gene: TRBD1; J gene: TRBJ2-7; CDR3 DNA: TGCGCCAGCAGCCAGGACAGGGAGTACGAGCAGTACTTC; CDR3 protein: CASSQDREYEQYF
V gene: TRBV7-9; CDR3 length: 16; clone size: many; D gene: -; J gene: TRBJ2-2; CDR3 DNA: TGTGCCAGCAGCGCCTGGGACACCACGAACACCGGGGAGCTGTTTTTT; CDR3 protein: CASSAWDTTNTGELFF
V gene: TRBV19; CDR3 length: 10; clone size: -; D gene: -; J gene: TRBJ2-7; CDR3 DNA: TGTGCCAGTAGTATGGGCGAGCAGTACTTC; CDR3 protein: CASSMGEQYF
V gene: TRBV11-3; CDR3 length: 19; clone size: -; D gene: TRBD2; J gene: TRBJ2-3; CDR3 DNA: TGTGCCAGCAGCTTATTAGGTACCTTGACTAGCGGGACGTCAGATACGCAGTATTTT; CDR3 protein: CASSLLGTLTSGTSDTQYF
V gene: TRBV28; CDR3 length: 13; clone size: -; D gene: -; J gene: TRBJ2-7; CDR3 DNA: TGTGCCAGCAGTGGCAGATACTCCTACGAGCAGTACTTC; CDR3 protein: CASSGRYSYEQYF
V gene: TRBV9; CDR3 length: 13; clone size: few; D gene: -; J gene: TRBJ1-1; CDR3 DNA: TGTGCCAGCAGCGAGGAGGCAAACACTGAAGCTTTCTTT; CDR3 protein: CASSEEANTEAFF
V gene: TRBV11-2; CDR3 length: 13; clone size: -; D gene: -; J gene: TRBJ2-7; CDR3 DNA: TGTGCCAGCGGCCTGGGGATTACCTACGAGCAGTACTTC; CDR3 protein: CASGLGITYEQYF
V gene: TRBV13; CDR3 length: 13; clone size: -; D gene: -; J gene: TRBJ2-1; CDR3 DNA: TGTGCCAGCGCACCGGGCCATGGAAATGAGCAGTTCTTC; CDR3 protein: CASAPGHGNEQFF
V gene: TRBV30; CDR3 length: 15; clone size: -; D gene: TRBD1; J gene: TRBJ2-2; CDR3 DNA: TGTGCCTGGAACCCCGGGACAGTGAACACCGGGGAGCTGTTTTTT; CDR3 protein: CAWNPGTVNTGELFF
V gene: TRBV7-8; CDR3 length: 14; clone size: -; D gene: -; J gene: TRBJ1-1; CDR3 DNA: TGTGCCAGCAGCTTACATCCAGAGAACACTGAAGCTTTCTTT; CDR3 protein: CASSLHPENTEAFF
V gene: TRBV6-1; CDR3 length: 14; clone size: once; D gene: -; J gene: TRBJ1-2; CDR3 DNA: TGTGCCAGCAGTGGGGCCAGGGAGGTCTATGGCTACACCTTC; CDR3 protein: CASSGAREVYGYTF
V gene: TRBV5-1; CDR3 length: 13; clone size: few; D gene: -; J gene: TRBJ2-7; CDR3 DNA: TGCGCCAGCAGCTTGGGACTCCCTATGGAGCAGTACTTC; CDR3 protein: CASSLGLPMEQYF
V gene: TRBV4-2; CDR3 length: 15; clone size: -; D gene: TRBD2; J gene: TRBJ2-5; CDR3 DNA: TGTGCCAGCAGCCAAGAGACTAGCGGGAAAGAGACCCAGTACTTC; CDR3 protein: CASSQETSGKETQYF
V gene: TRBV7-9; CDR3 length: 14; clone size: -; D gene: -; J gene: TRBJ2-1; CDR3 DNA: TGTGCCAGCAGTTCAGCCGGGAGACTAAATGAGCAGTTCTTC; CDR3 protein: CASSSAGRLNEQFF
V gene: TRBV28; CDR3 length: 15; clone size: once; D gene: -; J gene: TRBJ1-5; CDR3 DNA: TGTGCCAGCAGTAGATACAGGGATAGCAATCAGCCCCAGCATTTT; CDR3 protein: CASSRYRDSNQPQHF
V gene: TRBV27; CDR3 length: 13; clone size: -; D gene: -; J gene: TRBJ1-4; CDR3 DNA: TGTGCCAGCAGTTCCCTGACTAATGAAAAACTGTTTTTT; CDR3 protein: CASSSLTNEKLFF
V gene: TRBV2; CDR3 length: 12; clone size: few; D gene: -; J gene: TRBJ1-1; CDR3 DNA: TGTGCCAGCAGTGAAACAACCGGGGAAGCTTTCTTT; CDR3 protein: CASSETTGEAFF
V gene: TRBV19; CDR3 length: 16; clone size: -; D gene: -; J gene: TRBJ1-3; CDR3 DNA: TGTGCCAGTATCTCTTCGGGTTCCTCCTCTGGAAACACCATATATTTT; CDR3 protein: CASISSGSSSGNTIYF
V gene: TRBV6-6; CDR3 length: 11; clone size: few; D gene: -; J gene: TRBJ1-2; CDR3 DNA: TGTGCCAGCAGTTCGTCGAAGGGCTACACCTTC; CDR3 protein: CASSSSKGYTF
V gene: TRBV6-1; CDR3 length: 13; clone size: few; D gene: -; J gene: TRBJ1-1; CDR3 DNA: TGTGCCAGCAGTGAGGGGGAGAACACTGAAGCTTTCTTT; CDR3 protein: CASSEGENTEAFF
V gene: TRBV30; CDR3 length: 12; clone size: -; D gene: -; J gene: TRBJ1-3; CDR3 DNA: TGTGCCTGGCAGGACTCTGGAAACACCATATATTTT; CDR3 protein: CAWQDSGNTIYF
V gene: TRBV7-8; CDR3 length: 13; clone size: -; D gene: -; J gene: TRBJ2-1; CDR3 DNA: TGTGCCAGCAGCCTGGGACCATACAATGAGCAGTTCTTC; CDR3 protein: CASSLGPYNEQFF
V gene: TRBV9; CDR3 length: 14; clone size: -; D gene: -; J gene: TRBJ2-2; CDR3 DNA: TGTGCCAGCAGCGCCGAACAGGGTCGCGGGGAGCTGTTTTTT; CDR3 protein: CASSAEQGRGELFF
V gene: TRBV10-3; CDR3 length: 15; clone size: -; D gene: TRBD1; J gene: TRBJ2-1; CDR3 DNA: TGTGCCATCAGCGGGGACAGGGTCATCAACAATGAGCAGTTCTTC; CDR3 protein: CAISGDRVINNEQFF